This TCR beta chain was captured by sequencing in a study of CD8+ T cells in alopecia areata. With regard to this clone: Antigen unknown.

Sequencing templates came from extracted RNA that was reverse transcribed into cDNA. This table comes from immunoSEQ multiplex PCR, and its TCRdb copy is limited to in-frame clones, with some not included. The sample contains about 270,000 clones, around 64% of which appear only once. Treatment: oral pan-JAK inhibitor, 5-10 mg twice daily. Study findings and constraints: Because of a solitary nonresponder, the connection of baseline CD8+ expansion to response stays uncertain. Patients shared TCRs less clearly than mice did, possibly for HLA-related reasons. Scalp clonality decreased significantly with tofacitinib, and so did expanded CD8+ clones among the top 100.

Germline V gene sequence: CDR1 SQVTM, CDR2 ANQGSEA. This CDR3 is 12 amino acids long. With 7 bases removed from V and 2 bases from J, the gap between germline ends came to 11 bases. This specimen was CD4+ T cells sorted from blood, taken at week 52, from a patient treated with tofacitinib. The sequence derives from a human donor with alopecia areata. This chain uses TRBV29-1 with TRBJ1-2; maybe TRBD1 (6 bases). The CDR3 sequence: CSATGSNYGYTF. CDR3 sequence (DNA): TGCAGCGCCACAGGGTCGAACTATGGCTACACCTTC.